A selection of T cell receptor beta chains follows, all from one sample in a study of blood T cell repertoires in COVID-19. Assay: immunoSEQ multiplex PCR; the TCRdb copy retains only in-frame clones and omits some. The sample lists tens of thousands of clones, less than 90% occurring once. The sample was peripheral blood. Every receptor here comes from a man of 80 years or more with COVID-19, enrolled during active disease. The CDR3 runs from the conserved cysteine through the conserved F or W. D genes are given only for firm matches. Size is omitted from some rows. Given values are once, few, many or a class for expanded clones.

>-|12|TRBV3-1/TRBV3-2|TRBJ1-1|-
TGTGCCAGCAGCTTCCAAAACACTGAAGCTTTCTTT
CASSFQNTEAFF
>-|15|TRBV3-1/TRBV3-2|TRBJ2-5|-
TGTGCCAGCAGCCCGAAACAGGCCCACCAAGAGACCCAGTACTTC
CASSPKQAHQETQYF
>TRBD1|13|TRBV12-3/TRBV12-4|TRBJ1-2|-
TGTGCCAGCAGTGATACAGGGGGCGAAGGCTACACCTTC
CASSDTGGEGYTF
>-|14|TRBV9|TRBJ2-3|-
TGTGCCAGCAGCGAGCAGGTCAACACAGATACGCAGTATTTT
CASSEQVNTDTQYF
>-|13|TRBV9|TRBJ2-3|-
TGTGCCAGCAGCGCGGGGGGCACAGATACGCAGTATTTT
CASSAGGTDTQYF
>TRBD1|17|TRBV5-8|TRBJ2-2|-
TGTGCCAGCAGCTCCTCGACAGGGGTGGTGAACACCGGGGAGCTGTTTTTT
CASSSSTGVVNTGELFF
>TRBD1|15|TRBV28|TRBJ1-1|once
TGTGCCAGCAGTCCGTCGACAGGGATGAACACTGAAGCTTTCTTT
CASSPSTGMNTEAFF
>-|14|TRBV29-1|TRBJ1-4|-
TGCAGCGTTCATACGACGGAGGGTAGTGAAAAACTGTTTTTT
CSVHTTEGSEKLFF
>TRBD1|14|TRBV2|TRBJ1-2|once
TGTGCCAGCAGTGAAACAGGGGGGGTCTATGGCTACACCTTC
CASSETGGVYGYTF
>-|15|TRBV7-2|TRBJ1-2|-
TGTGCCAGTACGAACTCCCCGGGTCCCGAAAATGGCTACACCTTC
CASTNSPGPENGYTF
>TRBD2|15|TRBV7-3|TRBJ2-3|-
TGTGCCAGCAGCTTTGGCGGGGGGGCCGCAGATACGCAGTATTTT
CASSFGGGAADTQYF
>-|11|TRBV2|TRBJ2-2|once
TGTGCCAGCGGCCGCACCGGGGAGCTGTTTTTT
CASGRTGELFF